This T cell receptor (beta chain) was captured in a study of T cells in Graves' hyperthyroidism and ophthalmopathy. Study details: Before treatment of any kind, peripheral blood was taken at initial diagnosis. Study results and limitations: Separation of ophthalmopathy from stable hyperthyroidism was achieved by a 13 V-J model. Most thyroid clonotypes with frequency above 0.001 were detected in blood.

V gave up 1 base and J gave up 6 bases, with 14 bases separating them. Germline loops: CDR1 KGHDR, CDR2 SFDVKD. The CDR3 has 16 residues. Every diagnosis used clinical symptoms, serum thyroxine and TRAb, thyroid ultrasound and orbital computed tomography. Concerning this clonotype itself: Its antigen is still unknown.

RNA transcripts provided the source from which TCR beta CDR3 regions were amplified. First-round RT-PCR with HTBI primers amplified the TCR CDR3 region. In TCRdb, the multiplex PCR reads were re-called with MiXCR into one record per CDR3 protein. The sample lists 500,000 to 800,000 distinct CDR3 sequences; roughly 15% were seen once. The chain links TRBV24-1 to TRBJ2-2, with D possibly being TRBD1 (6 bases). The clonotype comes from a woman aged 50 to 60 with Graves' ophthalmopathy. Sample: blood. The CDR3 coding sequence is TGTGCCACCAGTGATTTCGGGACACGGGCGCCCGGGGAGCTGTTTTTT. This codes for CATSDFGTRAPGELFF.